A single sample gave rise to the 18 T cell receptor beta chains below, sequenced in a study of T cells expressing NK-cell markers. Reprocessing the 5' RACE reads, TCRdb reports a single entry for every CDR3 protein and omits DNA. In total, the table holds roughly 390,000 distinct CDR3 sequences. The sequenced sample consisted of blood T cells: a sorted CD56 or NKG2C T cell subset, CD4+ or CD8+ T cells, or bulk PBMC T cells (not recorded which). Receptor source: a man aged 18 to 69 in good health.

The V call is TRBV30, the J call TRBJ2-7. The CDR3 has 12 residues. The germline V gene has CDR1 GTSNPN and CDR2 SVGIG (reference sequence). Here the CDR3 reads CAWSIRKYEQYF.

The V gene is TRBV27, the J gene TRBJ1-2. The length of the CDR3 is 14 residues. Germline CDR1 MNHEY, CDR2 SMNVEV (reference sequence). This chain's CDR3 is CASSPRRVGYGYTF.

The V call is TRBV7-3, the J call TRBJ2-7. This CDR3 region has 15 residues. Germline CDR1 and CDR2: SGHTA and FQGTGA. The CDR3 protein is CASSLTLSPFYEQYF. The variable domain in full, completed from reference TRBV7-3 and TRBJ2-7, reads GAGVSQTPSNKVTEKGKYVELRCDPISGHTALYWYRQSLGQGPEFLIYFQGTGAADDSGLPNDRFFAVRPEGSVSTLKIQRTERGDSAVYLCASSLTLSPFYEQYFGPGTRLTVT.

This CDR3 is CASSQGVTSHNEQFF. The rearrangement uses TRBV3-1 and TRBJ2-1; TCRdb returns TRBD2, unconfirmable since there is no DNA. CDR1 and CDR2 from the germline V gene are LGHDT and YNNKEL (reference sequence). The CDR3 runs 15 residues.

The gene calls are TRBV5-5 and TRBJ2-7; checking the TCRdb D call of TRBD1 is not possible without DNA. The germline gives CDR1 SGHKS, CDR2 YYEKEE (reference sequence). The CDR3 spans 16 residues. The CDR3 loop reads CASSLGQGDVSYEQYF. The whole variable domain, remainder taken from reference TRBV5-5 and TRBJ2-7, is DAGVTQSPTHLIKTRGQQVTLRCSPISGHKSVSWYQQVLGQGPQFIFQYYEKEERGRGNFPDRFSARQFPNYSSELNVNALLLGDSALYLCASSLGQGDVSYEQYFGPGTRLTVT.

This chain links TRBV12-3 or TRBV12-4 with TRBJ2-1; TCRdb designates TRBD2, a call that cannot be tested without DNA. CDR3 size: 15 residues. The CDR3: CASSLRAGGNNEQFF.

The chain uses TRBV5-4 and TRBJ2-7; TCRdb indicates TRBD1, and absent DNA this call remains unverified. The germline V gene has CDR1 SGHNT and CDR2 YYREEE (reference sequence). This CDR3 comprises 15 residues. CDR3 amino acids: CASSRTGTEAYEQYF. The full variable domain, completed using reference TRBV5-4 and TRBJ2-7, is ETGVTQSPTHLIKTRGQQVTLRCSSQSGHNTVSWYQQALGQGPQFIFQYYREEENGRGNFPPRFSGLQFPNYSSELNVNALELDDSALYLCASSRTGTEAYEQYFGPGTRLTVT.

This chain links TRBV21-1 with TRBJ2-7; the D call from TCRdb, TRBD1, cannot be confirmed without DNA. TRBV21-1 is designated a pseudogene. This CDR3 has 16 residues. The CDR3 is CASSKVEGRTGYEQYF.

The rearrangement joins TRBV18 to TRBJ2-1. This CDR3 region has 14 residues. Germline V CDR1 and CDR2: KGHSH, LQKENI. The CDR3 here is CASSPRYQNNEQFF.

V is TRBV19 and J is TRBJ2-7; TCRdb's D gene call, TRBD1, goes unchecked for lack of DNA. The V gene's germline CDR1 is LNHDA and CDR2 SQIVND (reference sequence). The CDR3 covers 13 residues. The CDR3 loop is CASSDSRVHEQYF.

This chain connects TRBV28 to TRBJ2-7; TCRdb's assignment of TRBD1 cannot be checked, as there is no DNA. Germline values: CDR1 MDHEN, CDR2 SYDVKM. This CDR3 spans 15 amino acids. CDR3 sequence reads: CASSLSGGVRNEQYF.

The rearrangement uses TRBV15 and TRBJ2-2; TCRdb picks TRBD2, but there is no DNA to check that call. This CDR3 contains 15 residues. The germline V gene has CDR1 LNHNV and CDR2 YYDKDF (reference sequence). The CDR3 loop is CATSGGTSHTGELFF. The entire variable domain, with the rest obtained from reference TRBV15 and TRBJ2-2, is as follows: DAMVIQNPRYQVTQFGKPVTLSCSQTLNHNVMYWYQQKSSQAPKLLFHYYDKDFNNEADTPDNFQSRRPNTSFCFLDIRSPGLGDTAMYLCATSGGTSHTGELFFGEGSRLTVL.

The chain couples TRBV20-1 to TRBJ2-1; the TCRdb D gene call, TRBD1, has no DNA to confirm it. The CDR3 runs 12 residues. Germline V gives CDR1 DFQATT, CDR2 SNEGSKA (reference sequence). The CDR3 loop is CSVRSGDAEQFF.

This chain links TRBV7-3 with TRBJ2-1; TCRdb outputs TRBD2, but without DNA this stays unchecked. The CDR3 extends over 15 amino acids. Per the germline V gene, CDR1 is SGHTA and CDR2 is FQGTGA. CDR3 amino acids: CASSPGPTNSNEQFF.

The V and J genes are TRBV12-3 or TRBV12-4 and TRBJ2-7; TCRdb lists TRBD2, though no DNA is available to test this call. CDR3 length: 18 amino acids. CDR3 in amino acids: CASSFRGLAGGGGYEQYF.

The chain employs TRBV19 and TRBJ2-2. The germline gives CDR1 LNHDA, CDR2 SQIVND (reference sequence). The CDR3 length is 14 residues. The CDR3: CASSIDPDSGELFF.

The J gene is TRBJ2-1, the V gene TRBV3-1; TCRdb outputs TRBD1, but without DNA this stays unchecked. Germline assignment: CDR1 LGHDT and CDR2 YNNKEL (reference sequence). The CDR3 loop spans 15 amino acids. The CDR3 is CASSQDSYPGDEQFF.

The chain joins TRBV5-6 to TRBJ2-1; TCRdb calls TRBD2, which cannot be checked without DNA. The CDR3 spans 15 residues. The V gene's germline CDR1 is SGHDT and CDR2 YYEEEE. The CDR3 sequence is CASSPPPGAGGEQFF. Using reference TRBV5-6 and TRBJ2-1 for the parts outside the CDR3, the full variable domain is DAGVTQSPTHLIKTRGQQVTLRCSPKSGHDTVSWYQQALGQGPQFIFQYYEEEERQRGNFPDRFSGHQFPNYSSELNVNALLLGDSALYLCASSPPPGAGGEQFFGPGTRLTVL.